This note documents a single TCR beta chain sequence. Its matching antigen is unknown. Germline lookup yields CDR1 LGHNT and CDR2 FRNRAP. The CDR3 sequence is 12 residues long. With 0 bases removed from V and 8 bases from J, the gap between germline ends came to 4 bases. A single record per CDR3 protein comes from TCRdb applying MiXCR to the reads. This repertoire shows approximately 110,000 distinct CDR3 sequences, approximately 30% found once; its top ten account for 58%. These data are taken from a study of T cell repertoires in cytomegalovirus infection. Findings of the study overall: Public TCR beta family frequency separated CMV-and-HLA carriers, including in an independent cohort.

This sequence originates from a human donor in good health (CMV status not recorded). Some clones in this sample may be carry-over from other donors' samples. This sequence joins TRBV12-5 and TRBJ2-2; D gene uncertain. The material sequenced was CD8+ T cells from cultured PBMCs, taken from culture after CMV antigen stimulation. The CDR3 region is CASGLVQGELFF. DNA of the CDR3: TGTGCTAGTGGTTTGGTACAAGGGGAGCTGTTTTTT. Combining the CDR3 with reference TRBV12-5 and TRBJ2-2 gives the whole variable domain DARVTQTPRHKVTEMGQEVTMRCQPILGHNTVFWYRQTMMQGLELLAYFRNRAPLDDSGMPKDRFSAEMPDATLATLKIQPSEPRDSAVYFCASGLVQGELFFGEGSRLTVL.